Listed below are T cell receptor beta chains from one sample, sequenced in a study of blood T cell repertoires in COVID-19. Repertoires were generated with immunoSEQ multiplex PCR, while TCRdb's copy carries only in-frame clones and drops some. The sample shows roughly 160,000 clones, around 83% of them seen only once. Specimen: peripheral blood. The receptors here all came from a woman in her seventies who had recovered from COVID-19. Each CDR3 is given with its conserved first and last residue. Fields, in order: V gene, D gene, clone size, J gene, CDR3 protein, CDR3 DNA. A D gene is named only where the DNA matches it firmly. Some rows mark clone size as missing; the rest say once, few, many or name a class of expanded clone.

TRBV18	.	.	TRBJ1-1	CASSPALGGIGTEAFF	TGTGCCAGCTCACCAGCTTTAGGGGGTATAGGCACTGAAGCTTTCTTT
TRBV28	TRBD2	.	TRBJ2-7	CASTLGSSGVTYEQYF	TGTGCCAGCACCCTAGGGTCTAGCGGGGTCACCTACGAGCAGTACTTC
TRBV4-2	.	.	TRBJ1-2	CASSPRFASDYGYTF	TGTGCCAGCAGCCCGCGTTTCGCCTCGGACTATGGCTACACCTTC
TRBV7-8	TRBD2	once	TRBJ2-1	CASSLSWPAGGNEQFF	TGTGCCAGCAGCTTATCCTGGCCAGCGGGGGGCAATGAGCAGTTCTTC
TRBV18	.	.	TRBJ1-2	CASSPGVSRGYTF	TGTGCCAGCTCCCCCGGGGTGTCGCGAGGCTACACCTTC
TRBV9	.	.	TRBJ2-3	CASSETGTPGADTQYF	TGTGCCAGCAGCGAAACAGGGACCCCAGGGGCAGATACGCAGTATTTT
TRBV5-1	.	once	TRBJ2-1	CASSWALQSSYNEQFF	TGCGCCAGCAGCTGGGCCCTACAAAGCTCCTACAATGAGCAGTTCTTC
TRBV9	.	.	TRBJ1-1	CASSATTVNTEAFF	TGTGCCAGCAGCGCGACGACAGTGAACACTGAAGCTTTCTTT
TRBV5-1	TRBD2	.	TRBJ2-1	CASSPGTSGRAVFGNEQFF	TGCGCCAGCAGCCCCGGGACTAGCGGGAGGGCCGTCTTCGGCAATGAGCAGTTCTTC
TRBV19	TRBD1	.	TRBJ1-4	CASKDRGSSNEKLFF	TGTGCCAGTAAGGACAGGGGGTCGTCTAATGAAAAACTGTTTTTT
TRBV30	.	.	TRBJ2-1	CAWSIGSSYNEQFF	TGTGCCTGGAGTATTGGGAGCTCCTACAATGAGCAGTTCTTC
TRBV7-2	TRBD2	.	TRBJ2-1	CASSLGWGLAGGEQFF	TGTGCCAGCAGCTTAGGGTGGGGACTAGCGGGCGGTGAGCAGTTCTTC
TRBV5-5	TRBD1	.	TRBJ1-4	CASSPRDRVSLSNEKLFF	TGTGCCAGCAGCCCGAGGGACAGGGTTTCCCTTTCAAATGAAAAACTGTTTTTT
TRBV30	.	.	TRBJ2-5	CAWSVQGGARETQYF	TGTGCCTGGAGTGTACAGGGGGGGGCACGGGAGACCCAGTACTTC
TRBV5-4	TRBD1	.	TRBJ1-2	CASSLVGAGGFNYGYTF	TGTGCCAGCAGCTTGGTGGGGGCAGGGGGCTTTAACTATGGCTACACCTTC
TRBV7-2	.	.	TRBJ1-5	CASSLDRALNQPQHF	TGTGCCAGCAGCCTGGACAGAGCCCTGAATCAGCCCCAGCATTTT
TRBV18	.	.	TRBJ2-1	CASSPSGSAYNEQFF	TGTGCCAGCTCACCTTCGGGGAGTGCCTACAATGAGCAGTTCTTC
TRBV6-4	TRBD1	many	TRBJ1-6	CASSDGQGASPLHF	TGTGCCAGCAGTGACGGACAGGGGGCTTCACCCCTCCACTTT
TRBV7-9	TRBD1	.	TRBJ1-5	CASSPWAGGRNQPQHF	TGTGCCAGCAGCCCCTGGGCAGGGGGTCGGAATCAGCCCCAGCATTTT
TRBV11-1	.	.	TRBJ2-3	CASRTSTDTQYF	TGTGCCAGCCGAACTAGCACAGATACGCAGTATTTT
TRBV4-1	.	.	TRBJ1-6	CASSPGEGGSPLHF	TGCGCCAGCAGCCCCGGGGAGGGGGGTTCACCCCTCCACTTT
TRBV27	.	.	TRBJ1-5	CASTGGRGPQHF	TGTGCCAGTACGGGGGGACGCGGGCCCCAGCATTTT
TRBV5-1	.	.	TRBJ2-3	CASSFSLQGHADTQYF	TGCGCCAGCAGCTTCAGTCTCCAGGGTCACGCTGATACGCAGTATTTT
TRBV29-1	TRBD1	once	TRBJ2-7	CSVDSGTGGYEQYF	TGCAGCGTTGATTCCGGGACAGGGGGCTACGAGCAGTACTTC
TRBV5-6	.	.	TRBJ2-7	CASSLPQVMKYEQYF	TGTGCCAGCAGCTTACCACAGGTCATGAAATACGAGCAGTACTTC
TRBV5-1	.	.	TRBJ2-7	CASSASLYEQYF	TGCGCCAGCAGCGCCTCGCTATACGAGCAGTACTTC
TRBV3-1/TRBV3-2	TRBD2	.	TRBJ2-1	CASRAWTSGGNEQFF	TGTGCCAGCAGGGCATGGACTAGCGGGGGCAATGAGCAGTTCTTC
TRBV6-2/TRBV6-3	.	few	TRBJ1-6	CASSYSARSPLHF	TGTGCCAGCAGTTACTCGGCCCGATCACCCCTCCACTTT
TRBV7-2	.	.	TRBJ2-1	CASSAPWGRVDSYNEQFF	TGTGCCAGCAGCGCCCCCTGGGGCAGGGTGGATTCCTACAATGAGCAGTTCTTC
TRBV10-2	.	.	TRBJ2-5	CASTGAQETQYF	TGCGCCAGCACAGGGGCCCAAGAGACCCAGTACTTC
TRBV3-1/TRBV3-2	.	.	TRBJ2-3	CASSQGGREDTQYF	TGTGCCAGCAGCCAAGGGGGGCGGGAGGATACGCAGTATTTT
TRBV9	.	.	TRBJ1-5	CASSVGLENQPQHF	TGTGCCAGCAGCGTCGGACTGGAGAATCAGCCCCAGCATTTT
TRBV5-4	.	.	TRBJ2-7	CASSLRAGGTYEQYF	TGTGCCAGCAGCTTGAGGGCAGGGGGGACTTACGAGCAGTACTTC
TRBV7-2	TRBD1	.	TRBJ2-7	CASSPEPGGTPYEQYF	TGTGCCAGCAGCCCCGAGCCAGGGGGAACTCCCTACGAGCAGTACTTC
TRBV4-2	.	.	TRBJ2-5	CASSQDWGTGRETQYF	TGTGCCAGCAGCCAAGATTGGGGAACAGGGAGAGAGACCCAGTACTTC
TRBV5-4	.	.	TRBJ1-4	CASSPEQGMANEKLFF	TGTGCCAGCAGCCCAGAACAGGGAATGGCTAATGAAAAACTGTTTTTT
TRBV12-3/TRBV12-4	.	.	TRBJ2-2	CASSLRSRELFF	TGTGCCAGCAGCCTGAGATCGAGGGAGCTGTTTTTT
TRBV18	TRBD1	.	TRBJ1-2	CASSPDRAYGYTF	TGTGCCAGCTCCCCGGACAGGGCCTATGGCTACACCTTC
TRBV5-1	.	.	TRBJ2-7	CASSLDGPGEQYF	TGCGCCAGCAGCTTGGACGGCCCGGGGGAGCAGTACTTC
TRBV30	TRBD2	.	TRBJ2-7	CACSRGGEQYF	TGTGCCTGTTCCCGGGGGGGTGAGCAGTACTTC
TRBV7-2	.	.	TRBJ2-3	CASSPPRAGRTDTQYF	TGTGCCAGCAGCCCCCCCCGAGCGGGCCGCACAGATACGCAGTATTTT
TRBV7-3	TRBD2	.	TRBJ2-2	CASSSTSGGLTGELFF	TGTGCCAGCAGCTCCACTAGCGGGGGATTGACCGGGGAGCTGTTTTTT
TRBV5-4	.	once	TRBJ2-3	CASSWGPSHTDTQYF	TGTGCCAGCAGCTGGGGGCCCTCTCACACAGATACGCAGTATTTT
TRBV3-1/TRBV3-2	TRBD1	.	TRBJ1-2	CASSQGTGFYTF	TGTGCCAGCAGCCAAGGGACAGGGTTCTACACCTTC